This T cell receptor (beta chain) was sequenced during a study of blood T cell repertoires in COVID-19 (dated by TCRdb to the early 2020s). As for the study more broadly: The collaborator samples originated in the United States, Italy and Spain and spanned the acute and convalescent phases of COVID-19. The material from the prospective study consisted of cDNA or gDNA derived from T cells, B-cell-depleted T cells, or PBMCs. Deeply sampled blood TCRbeta repertoires from subjects exposed to, actively infected with, or recovered from COVID-19 were included in the dataset. The repertoires were made available in a free public database intended to serve as a resource for research on the immune response to SARS-CoV-2. Samples were obtained from the ongoing ImmuneRACE study (first 160 participants) and from about 1,300 subjects provided by 6 global collaborators. Nearly every sample came with metadata listing a de-identified subject ID, COVID-19 status, age in years and sex. HLA class I and class II types, where available, came from metadata supplied by the sample provider rather than from assay-based typing. The study at large found these results: How much clinical and demographic metadata was included differed by source and by participant, and the metadata was provided uncurated.

TCRbeta CDR3 regions were amplified from genomic DNA by means of the immunoSEQ Assay, a bias-controlled multiplex PCR. As for the original processing: The number of nucleated cells in each sample was estimated from the amplification of reference gene primers within the assay. To quantify the absolute abundance of each unique TCRbeta CDR3 rearrangement, sequence reads were collapsed and filtered. For each sample, productive Simpson clonality was calculated as the square root of Simpson's diversity index over productive rearrangements. Not all clones reach the TCRdb copy of this immuneACCESS table, which keeps in-frame sequences only. Checked studies attribute under half of the gap to unresolved V genes and leave the rest unexplained. V and J calls and clone size are those listed in that table; D and trimming were worked out from the DNA. Counted in this sample were almost 400,000 clones; 87% of them appeared once. The ten largest make up 2% to 2.5% of the sample.

One collaborating source in Seattle enrolled patients while the patients were actively infected and followed the patients over time throughout the course of disease. The collaborating institutions used their own protocols to collect whole blood in K2EDTA tubes. Collaborator samples were shipped for TCRbeta analysis as frozen whole blood, isolated PBMCs, or DNA extracted from either sample type. Regarding this clone: The antigen this receptor binds is unknown. Per-base qualities were not stored, and no clone one base away is much larger.

Taken from cysteine to phenylalanine, the CDR3 has 16 residues. Just CDR3 DNA is preserved here, 48 bases in frame from base 1. The V end loses 7 bases and the J end loses 7 bases, and a stretch of 22 bases separates them. Reading the germline V gene gives CDR1 SNHLY and CDR2 FYNNEI. The sequence is built from TRBV2 and TRBJ1-4; the D gene cannot be resolved reliably. The origin of this receptor is a woman in her sixties with COVID-19, enrolled during active disease. The sequenced sample consisted of peripheral blood. The CDR3 reads as follows: CASTWQAVLGGEKLFF. In nucleotides, the sequence is TGTGCCAGCACGTGGCAGGCTGTCCTTGGTGGTGAAAAACTGTTTTTT.